This TCR beta chain was sequenced in a study of blood T cell repertoires in COVID-19. Method: immunoSEQ multiplex PCR; TCRdb's copy keeps in-frame clones and lacks some. The sample has roughly 100,000 clones; roughly nine tenths are singletons. The CDR3 totals 16 residues. Losses at the gene ends were 3 bases for V and 1 base for J; bases not matched to a gene: 5. Per germline, CDR1 LGHDT and CDR2 YNNKEL (reference sequence). The specimen sequenced was peripheral blood. The receptor's source is a woman in her seventies with acute or convalescent COVID-19. This chain links TRBV3-1 (or the pseudogene TRBV3-2) with TRBJ2-3; TRBD2 aligns across 9 bases. The CDR3 region is CASSHALAGGTDTQYF. The CDR3 DNA follows: TGTGCCAGCAGCCACGCCTTAGCGGGGGGCACAGATACGCAGTATTTT.